The next 13 T cell receptor beta chains were all read from a single sample in a study of blood T cell repertoires in COVID-19. Profiled with immunoSEQ multiplex PCR; TCRdb holds only in-frame clones, not every one. The sample has around 300,000 clones; 88% are singletons. Source material: PBMCs or T cells enriched from blood (not recorded which). All receptors come from a woman aged 30 to 39 who had recovered from COVID-19.

This rearrangement joins TRBV5-8 to TRBJ2-1; 9 positions match TRBD1. Germline CDR1 is SGHTS and CDR2 is YDEGEE. With V trimmed by 4 bases and J by 7 bases, 9 bases remained unmatched. CDR3 length: 15 amino acids. The CDR3 protein is CASSHGTGSGNEQFF. The CDR3 DNA is TGTGCCAGCAGCCATGGGACAGGGTCTGGAAATGAGCAGTTCTTC.

As regards this clone: The junction does not match germline at one end; this may be a read error. The chain employs TRBV7-7 and TRBJ1-1, with D hard to call. Germline V gives CDR1 SSHAT, CDR2 FNYEAQ (reference sequence). This CDR3 spans 13 amino acids. DNA for the CDR3: TGTGCTAGCAGCTTCGGTCTGAACACTGAAGCTTTCTTT. Encoded protein: CASSFGLNTEAFF.

The chain uses TRBV9 and TRBJ2-2; perhaps TRBD1 as D (6 bases). V was shortened by 1 base and J by 2 bases, with 15 bases between the two germline ends. The germline gives CDR1 SGDLS, CDR2 YYNGEE. The CDR3 totals 17 residues. CDR3: CASSVRVDSANTGELFF. The CDR3 nucleotides are TGTGCCAGCAGCGTAAGGGTGGACAGCGCCAACACCGGGGAGCTGTTTTTT.

This chain joins TRBV23-1 and TRBJ1-2, with unresolved D. TRBV23-1 is labeled an ORF, and its function is uncertain. The CDR3 covers 13 residues. The germline V and J ends were trimmed by 6 bases and 3 bases, with 11 bases remaining between them. As DNA, the CDR3 is TGCGCCAGCAGCCCTTATCCCTACTATGGCTACACCTTC. Protein: CASSPYPYYGYTF.

The chain combines TRBV19 with TRBJ1-1; D gene unclear. Germline V gives CDR1 LNHDA, CDR2 SQIVND (reference sequence). The CDR3 runs to 18 residues. The V and J ends lost 2 bases and 5 bases respectively, with 24 bases between them. Here the CDR3 DNA reads TGTGCCAGTAGTATACACCCGGAGGTGGGCAGATGGTGGACTGAAGCTTTCTTT. Translating it yields CASSIHPEVGRWWTEAFF.

The rearrangement links TRBV18 to TRBJ1-1, with 8 bases lining up with TRBD1. The CDR3 loop spans 14 amino acids. Germline assignment: CDR1 KGHSH and CDR2 LQKENI. The trim removed 4 bases at V and 4 bases at J, leaving 5 bases unmatched. The CDR3 DNA reads TGTGCCAGCTCACTCGGACAGGGTCTCACTGAAGCTTTCTTT. It is translated as CASSLGQGLTEAFF.

The chain couples TRBV28 to TRBJ2-7; 10 nucleotides agree with TRBD1. Germline V CDR1 and CDR2: MDHEN, SYDVKM. The CDR3 contains 13 residues. The J segment lost 2 bases and the V segment lost 7 bases, leaving 2 bases of the junction unmatched. For the CDR3, the DNA is TGTGCCAGCATGGGACAGGGGCCCTACGAGCAGTACTTC. Protein: CASMGQGPYEQYF.

The chain recombines TRBV11-3 with TRBJ2-1; 10 nucleotides line up with TRBD2. After removal of 1 base from V and 4 bases from J, the junction contained 7 bases not matched to a gene. Germline V gene sequence: CDR1 SGHNT, CDR2 YENEEA. The CDR3 length is 17 residues. Written as DNA, the CDR3 is TGTGCCAGCAGCTTAGTTAGCGGGGGGATTGTATACAATGAGCAGTTCTTC. This sequence encodes CASSLVSGGIVYNEQFF.

The chain uses TRBV6-5 and TRBJ1-2, with TRBD1 matching over 7 bases. Trimming cost V 5 bases and J 6 bases; bases outside gene matches: 6. CDR3 length equals 13 residues. Germline values: CDR1 MNHEY, CDR2 SVGAGI. CDR3 sequence (DNA): TGTGCCAGCAGTACTTCCGGGACAGATGGCTACACCTTC. Amino acids: CASSTSGTDGYTF.

This chain connects TRBV27 to TRBJ1-5; D call uncertain. The V and J ends lost 3 bases and 1 base respectively, with 4 bases between them. The CDR3 has 13 amino acids. Germline loops: CDR1 MNHEY, CDR2 SMNVEV (reference sequence). The CDR3 bases are TGTGCCAGCAGTTTTAGCAGCAATCAGCCCCAGCATTTT. Its translation is CASSFSSNQPQHF.

The chain recombines TRBV10-1 with TRBJ1-5, with a tentative D call TRBD1 (5 bases). The germline CDR1 and CDR2 sequences are WNHNN and SYGVQD (reference sequence). The V end was cut by 5 bases, the J end by 4 bases, with 18 bases between. CDR3 length: 16 amino acids. For the CDR3, the DNA is TGCGCCAGCAGTCATTCCCCAGGGTCAGAGAATCAGCCCCAGCATTTT. Its protein is CASSHSPGSENQPQHF.

The sample holds one count of this clone. The J gene is TRBJ1-2, the V gene TRBV19, with D hard to call. V lost 7 bases, J lost 2 bases, and 14 bases lay in between. CDR1 is LNHDA and CDR2 is SQIVND in the germline V gene (reference sequence). CDR3 length: 14 residues. In DNA, the CDR3 is TGTGCCAGTACTGTACCCGGAGGAAACTATGGCTACACCTTC. It translates to CASTVPGGNYGYTF.

Turning to this clone: Compared with germline, one end of the junction differs, possibly owing to a read error. The genes are TRBV30 and TRBJ2-5, with 7 bases aligning to TRBD2. The length of the CDR3 is 14 residues. The germline gives CDR1 GTSNPN, CDR2 SVGIG (reference sequence). CDR3 loop: CAWSVSGTQDTQYF. The CDR3 DNA is TGTGCCTGGAGTGTAAGCGGGACCCAAGATACCCAGTACTTC.